This T cell receptor beta chain came from a study of T cells in Graves' hyperthyroidism and ophthalmopathy. Between the trimmed V and J ends, which lost 1 base and 8 bases, there was a span of 23 bases. Germline assignment: CDR1 LGHDT and CDR2 YNNKEL (reference sequence). CDR3 length: 17 amino acids. Researchers amplified the TCR beta CDR3 regions from RNA transcripts. Using the HTBI primer set, a first-round RT-PCR was run on the TCR CDR3. TCRdb reprocessed the multiplex PCR reads via MiXCR and lists one record per CDR3 protein. The table shows 300,000 to 450,000 distinct CDR3 sequences, with approximately 15% occurring only once.

The source of this sequence is a woman in her thirties with Graves' ophthalmopathy. The material sequenced was blood. The V gene is TRBV3-1, the J gene TRBJ1-2; D unresolved. The CDR3 DNA reads TGTGCCAGCAGCCAAGGTCTAGCGGGGAGCACAGATACCGGCTACACCTTC. This translates into CASSQGLAGSTDTGYTF.